The 27 T cell receptor beta chains listed next were all sequenced from one sample in a study of cytomegalovirus exposure and HLA in healthy donors. This table comes from immunoSEQ multiplex PCR, and its TCRdb copy is limited to in-frame clones, with some not included. The data show 86,000 or so clones, with 95% to 97% seen just once and around 1.6% held by the top ten. Sequenced sample: PBMCs. The receptors were gathered from a man between 18 and 29 years old in good health and CMV-seropositive.

This chain links TRBV5-1 with TRBJ2-3, with TRBD2 as a possible D gene (5 bases). The V end lost 0 bases, the J end lost 0 bases, and 14 bases lay between the germline ends. The CDR3 contains 17 residues. Germline-derived CDR1 and CDR2 are SGHRS and YFSETQ. The CDR3 here is CASSLGWLAASTDTQYF. The CDR3 bases are TGCGCCAGCAGCTTGGGGTGGCTAGCAGCTAGCACAGATACGCAGTATTTT.

This sequence joins TRBV9 and TRBJ1-1; D is perhaps TRBD1 (6 bases). Per the germline V gene, CDR1 is SGDLS and CDR2 is YYNGEE. This CDR3 spans 13 amino acids. Deletions cut 3 bases from V and 4 bases from J, with 10 bases between. CDR3 in amino acids: CASSDPGVTEAFF. The CDR3 nucleotides read TGTGCCAGCAGCGACCCAGGGGTCACTGAAGCTTTCTTT. Together with reference TRBV9 and TRBJ1-1, the CDR3 gives the full variable domain: DSGVTQTPKHLITATGQRVTLRCSPRSGDLSVYWYQQSLDQGLQFLIQYYNGEERAKGNILERFSAQQFPDLHSELNLSSLELGDSALYFCASSDPGVTEAFFGQGTRLTVV.

This chain joins TRBV7-9 and TRBJ1-1; D is possibly TRBD1 (6 bases). The germline gives CDR1 SEHNR, CDR2 FQNEAQ (reference sequence). Trimming removed 4 bases from V and 1 base from J, with 16 bases in between. This CDR3 has 16 amino acids. The CDR3, as DNA: TGTGCCAGCAGCTCAATGCGCACGACAGGGAACACTGAAGCTTTCTTT. The encoded protein is CASSSMRTTGNTEAFF.

This chain links TRBV5-1 with TRBJ2-3; D gene unclear. The V gene lost 4 bases and the J gene lost 4 bases, with 10 bases spanning the gap. This CDR3 is 13 amino acids long. CDR1 and CDR2 from the germline V gene are SGHRS and YFSETQ. Here the CDR3 DNA reads TGCGCCAGCAGCGTAACCGGTGCAGATACGCAGTATTTT. Amino acid sequence: CASSVTGADTQYF.

The chain combines TRBV7-9 with TRBJ1-4, with D perhaps matching TRBD1 (6 bases). Trimming took 3 bases from V and 5 from J, leaving 16 bases between them. Germline V gene lookup returns CDR1 SEHNR and CDR2 FQNEAQ (reference sequence). This CDR3 contains 16 residues. The chain's CDR3 is CASSFPKGHQNEKLFF. As DNA, the CDR3 is TGTGCCAGCAGCTTTCCTAAGGGACACCAAAATGAAAAACTGTTTTTT.

The chain employs TRBV18 and TRBJ1-1, with D uncertain. The germline V gene encodes CDR1 KGHSH and CDR2 LQKENI. The CDR3 contains 13 residues. The V end was cut by 6 bases, the J end by 3 bases, with 11 bases between. This chain's CDR3 is CASSPDTYTEAFF. The CDR3, as DNA: TGTGCCAGCTCCCCCGACACATACACTGAAGCTTTCTTT.

The chain combines TRBV6-1 with TRBJ2-2; 14 bases fit TRBD2. Germline trimming cut 6 bases from V and 6 bases from J; bases unmatched to any gene: 3. This CDR3 has 15 residues. Germline CDR1 reads MNHNS; CDR2 reads SASEGT. The CDR3 DNA reads as TGTGCCAGCAGACCGGGACTAGCGGGAGCCGGGGAGCTGTTTTTT. Its protein is CASRPGLAGAGELFF.

The chain joins TRBV2 to TRBJ2-1, with D unclear. V dropped 7 bases and J dropped 8 bases, with 18 bases sitting between them. CDR3 length: 14 residues. From germline, CDR1 is SNHLY and CDR2 FYNNEI. The CDR3 DNA is TGTGCCAGCATGGGCAACTCCCTTATCCATGAGCAGTTCTTC. As protein: CASMGNSLIHEQFF.

The V call is TRBV18, the J call TRBJ1-5; a weak D match, TRBD1 (5 bases). With 4 bases removed from V and 6 bases from J, the gap between germline ends came to 16 bases. The germline V gene has CDR1 KGHSH and CDR2 LQKENI. The CDR3 is 15 amino acids. The CDR3 sequence is CASSLSRGEAQPQHF. CDR3 sequence (DNA): TGTGCCAGCTCACTTTCCCGAGGGGAGGCTCAGCCCCAGCATTTT.

This chain links TRBV6-5 with TRBJ2-3, with TRBD2 matching 11 bases. The germline CDR1 and CDR2 sequences are MNHEY and SVGAGI. Germline trimming cut 6 bases from V and 12 bases from J; bases unmatched to any gene: 8. The CDR3 length is 13 residues. The CDR3 bases are TGTGCCAGCAGGGACAGACGACTAGCGGGACAGTATTTT. This codes for CASRDRRLAGQYF.

The chain employs TRBV13 and TRBJ2-2; tentative D call: TRBD1 (5 bases). Germline V gene sequence: CDR1 PRHDT, CDR2 FYEKMQ (reference sequence). V was trimmed by 2 bases and J by 7 bases, leaving 11 bases between them. The length of the CDR3 is 14 residues. The CDR3: CASSLKGADGELFF. The CDR3 nucleotides are TGTGCCAGCAGCTTAAAAGGGGCGGACGGGGAGCTGTTTTTT.

The rearrangement links TRBV28 to TRBJ2-7, with 13 bases identical to TRBD2. CDR3 length equals 19 residues. Germline assignment: CDR1 MDHEN and CDR2 SYDVKM. V was pared by 6 bases and J by 1 base, with 15 bases of the junction left unmatched. CDR3 bases: TGTGCCAGCAGCCCCGAGGTGGGGACTAGCGGGACCATTTCCTACGAGCAGTACTTC. Residues: CASSPEVGTSGTISYEQYF.

The gene calls are TRBV19 and TRBJ1-1; TRBD1 aligns across 7 bases. This CDR3 has 16 residues. Germline CDR1 LNHDA, CDR2 SQIVND (reference sequence). Trimming at V came to 5 bases and at J to 9 bases, leaving 18 bases not matched to a gene. CDR3 region: CASSPLGSGTAIKAFF. For the CDR3, the DNA is TGTGCCAGTAGTCCTCTCGGCTCCGGGACAGCGATAAAAGCTTTCTTT.

This clone appeared a single time. The chain recombines TRBV14 with TRBJ2-7, with 8 bases fitting TRBD1. With 6 bases clipped from V and 6 bases from J, the junction kept 13 bases outside the gene matches. Germline values: CDR1 SGHDN, CDR2 FVKESK. This CDR3 is built from 15 residues. This CDR3 is CASRHGDRGLFEQYF. CDR3 DNA sequence: TGTGCCAGCAGACATGGTGACAGGGGACTTTTCGAGCAGTACTTC.

The rearrangement uses TRBV9 and TRBJ1-4; no clear D gene. The CDR3 spans 17 residues. V gave up 0 bases and J gave up 0 bases, with 12 bases separating them. Germline CDR1 is SGDLS and CDR2 is YYNGEE. Here the CDR3 reads CASSVAGGGATNEKLFF. As DNA, the CDR3 is TGTGCCAGCAGCGTAGCGGGTGGAGGTGCAACTAATGAAAAACTGTTTTTT.

The rearrangement uses TRBV28 and TRBJ1-2; 8 nucleotides align to TRBD1. The CDR3 length is 16 residues. Germline CDR1 is MDHEN and CDR2 is SYDVKM. Germline trimming cut 5 bases from V and 8 bases from J; bases unmatched to any gene: 16. As DNA, the CDR3 is TGTGCCAGCAGTCCGTTCGACAGGGGCCCCCGGTTAGGCTACACCTTC. Amino acid sequence: CASSPFDRGPRLGYTF.

The genes are TRBV28 and TRBJ2-1; 11 positions agree with TRBD2. Germline values: CDR1 MDHEN, CDR2 SYDVKM. This CDR3 comprises 15 residues. Trimming at V came to 5 bases and at J to 4 bases, leaving 4 bases not matched to a gene. The CDR3 loop reads CASSQTSGAYNEQFF. DNA for the CDR3: TGTGCCAGCAGTCAGACTAGCGGGGCGTACAATGAGCAGTTCTTC.

CDR3 protein: CASRLDRPNEQFF. In nucleotides, the CDR3 is TGTGCCAGCAGATTAGACAGACCCAATGAGCAGTTCTTC. V is TRBV6-1 and J is TRBJ2-1; D may be TRBD1 (5 bases). Germline loops: CDR1 MNHNS, CDR2 SASEGT. The CDR3 covers 13 residues. Trimming took 6 bases from V and 6 from J, leaving 12 bases between them.

The chain links TRBV11-3 to TRBJ2-1; TRBD2 matches 9 bases. The CDR3 extends over 13 amino acids. Germline CDR1 is SGHNT and CDR2 is YENEEA. Trimming cost V 1 base and J 10 bases; bases outside gene matches: 2. CDR3: CASSLGSGREQFF. The DNA of the CDR3 is TGTGCCAGCAGCTTAGGGAGCGGGAGGGAGCAGTTCTTC.

This chain links TRBV5-1 with TRBJ2-3; 10 bases are shared with TRBD1. CDR3 length: 16 residues. CDR1 is SGHRS, CDR2 YFSETQ, per germline. The ends lost 3 bases at V and 5 bases at J; junction bases unmatched: 9. CDR3 nucleotide sequence: TGCGCCAGCAGCTGGGCGGACAGGGGGTCCAGAGATACGCAGTATTTT. Translating gives CASSWADRGSRDTQYF.

The J gene is TRBJ2-1, the V gene TRBV6-1, with D hard to call. The V gene's germline CDR1 is MNHNS and CDR2 SASEGT. V was shortened by 0 bases and J by 2 bases, with 14 bases between the two germline ends. The CDR3 loop spans 17 amino acids. The CDR3 nucleotides read TGTGCCAGCAGTGAAGCGCCAGCAGCTAGACCCTACAATGAGCAGTTCTTC. It codes for CASSEAPAARPYNEQFF.

The chain combines TRBV5-1 with TRBJ2-5; D possibly corresponds to TRBD2 (5 bases). V was clipped by 5 bases and J by 5 bases, with 19 bases between them. CDR1 and CDR2 (germline): SGHRS, YFSETQ. This CDR3 has 15 residues. This chain's CDR3 is CASRVGGPVSETQYF. As DNA, the CDR3 is TGCGCCAGCAGGGTTGGCGGGCCGGTTTCGGAGACCCAGTACTTC.

CDR3 sequence (DNA): TGCGCCAGCAGTGGGAGCGGACTTGGGGAAGCTTTCTTT. Translation: CASSGSGLGEAFF. This sequence joins TRBV5-1 and TRBJ1-1; no definite D call. Germline CDR1 SGHRS, CDR2 YFSETQ. The CDR3 extends over 13 amino acids. V lost 5 bases and J lost 8, with 16 bases in between.

The rearrangement links TRBV10-3 to TRBJ2-3; 7 nucleotides line up with TRBD2. In germline, CDR1 is ENHRY, CDR2 SYGVKD. J gave up 6 bases and V 0 bases, and 6 bases lay outside the gene matches. CDR3 length: 15 amino acids. CDR3 sequence (DNA): TGTGCCATCAGTGAGTCGCCCGGGGGAGGGGATACGCAGTATTTT. Its translation: CAISESPGGGDTQYF.

The chain links TRBV5-8 to TRBJ2-5; D is unresolved. V was trimmed by 2 bases and J by 7 bases, leaving 9 bases between them. Looked up from germline, CDR1 is SGHTS and CDR2 is YDEGEE. This CDR3 region has 12 residues. CDR3 DNA sequence: TGTGCCAGCAGCTTAGAGGAGATGACCCAGTACTTC. Protein: CASSLEEMTQYF.

The gene calls are TRBV10-3 and TRBJ2-1; 9 bases match TRBD2. CDR1 is ENHRY and CDR2 is SYGVKD in the germline V gene. The junction had 9 bases not matched to a gene; V was cut back by 7 bases and J by 8 bases. There are 14 residues in the CDR3. The CDR3 coding sequence is TGTGCCATCAATATTAGCGGGAGACGGGATGAGCAGTTCTTC. It translates to CAINISGRRDEQFF.

The chain links TRBV30 to TRBJ2-2, with D possibly matching TRBD2 (5 bases). Trimming removed 0 bases at V and 5 bases at J, with 10 bases between. From germline, CDR1 is GTSNPN and CDR2 SVGIG (reference sequence). CDR3 length equals 14 residues. The CDR3 is CAWSVLGVTGELFF. The CDR3 DNA sequence: TGTGCCTGGAGTGTACTCGGGGTAACCGGGGAGCTGTTTTTT.